A selection of T cell receptor beta chains follows, all from one sample in a study of T cell repertoires in cytomegalovirus infection. TCRdb passed the reads through MiXCR, listing each CDR3 protein once. The sample yields roughly 920,000 distinct CDR3 sequences, around 31% seen once. Antigens of these TCRs are unknown. Sequenced material: cultured CD8+ T cells from PBMCs, taken from culture after CMV antigen stimulation. The receptors come from a human donor in good health (CMV status not recorded). Some clones in this sample may be carry-over from other donors' samples. The CDR3 runs from the conserved cysteine through the conserved F or W.

cdr3_aa: CASTDRGPYYEQYF; j_call: TRBJ2-7; v_call: TRBV6-6
cdr3_aa: CASRPAGSSGANVLTF; j_call: TRBJ2-6; v_call: TRBV7-9
cdr3_aa: CASSPGTGRIGELFF; j_call: TRBJ2-2; v_call: TRBV7-9
cdr3_aa: CASSSLLRTGRPEAFF; j_call: TRBJ1-1; v_call: TRBV6-2/TRBV6-3
cdr3_aa: CASSLGLAGSSEDTQYF; j_call: TRBJ2-3; v_call: TRBV5-1
cdr3_aa: CASSAAVPRKSETQYF; j_call: TRBJ2-5; v_call: TRBV27
cdr3_aa: CASSLGQPEYNEQFF; j_call: TRBJ2-1; v_call: TRBV27
cdr3_aa: CSVEGISGGYQETQYF; j_call: TRBJ2-5; v_call: TRBV29-1
cdr3_aa: CASSFPGSRTEAFF; j_call: TRBJ1-1; v_call: TRBV12-3/TRBV12-4
cdr3_aa: CASGREAENTEAFF; j_call: TRBJ1-1; v_call: TRBV5-4
cdr3_aa: CASSWTGESRSPQHF; j_call: TRBJ1-5; v_call: TRBV7-6
cdr3_aa: CASSHRQGRQPQHF; j_call: TRBJ1-5; v_call: TRBV28
cdr3_aa: CASRSSGDNEQFF; j_call: TRBJ2-1; v_call: TRBV7-8
cdr3_aa: CASSSRTGQSSYNEQFF; j_call: TRBJ2-1; v_call: TRBV7-3
cdr3_aa: CASSLMDTRVSYNSPLHF; j_call: TRBJ1-6; v_call: TRBV7-2
cdr3_aa: CASSQPAGQETQYF; j_call: TRBJ2-5; v_call: TRBV3-1
cdr3_aa: CASRLAGNEQYF; j_call: TRBJ2-7; v_call: TRBV12-3/TRBV12-4
cdr3_aa: CASSHYRESGQFF; j_call: TRBJ2-1; v_call: TRBV6-2/TRBV6-3
cdr3_aa: CASSLYGGMDTEAFF; j_call: TRBJ1-1; v_call: TRBV28
cdr3_aa: CASGLGHFRETQYF; j_call: TRBJ2-5; v_call: TRBV12-5
cdr3_aa: CASSSDIDGYTF; j_call: TRBJ1-2; v_call: TRBV5-4
cdr3_aa: CASSFGPSEEQYF; j_call: TRBJ2-7; v_call: TRBV7-8
cdr3_aa: CASSDSPGTPQHF; j_call: TRBJ1-5; v_call: TRBV7-6
cdr3_aa: CATSTGQENTEAFF; j_call: TRBJ1-1; v_call: TRBV19
cdr3_aa: CASSLNPGSNEQFF; j_call: TRBJ2-1; v_call: TRBV12-3/TRBV12-4
cdr3_aa: CASTHGSPNIQYF; j_call: TRBJ2-4; v_call: TRBV12-3/TRBV12-4
cdr3_aa: CASSYRDQKETQYF; j_call: TRBJ2-5; v_call: TRBV6-1
cdr3_aa: CASSLDAFSNQPQHF; j_call: TRBJ1-5; v_call: TRBV7-2
cdr3_aa: CASSLKGIVGARTEAFF; j_call: TRBJ1-1; v_call: TRBV7-3
cdr3_aa: CSARQPPPARGNTGELFF; j_call: TRBJ2-2; v_call: TRBV20-1
cdr3_aa: CASSPQGAAMNTEAFF; j_call: TRBJ1-1; v_call: TRBV7-6
cdr3_aa: CASSLAAQGSQETQYF; j_call: TRBJ2-5; v_call: TRBV7-8
cdr3_aa: CASSPGQRPIETQYF; j_call: TRBJ2-5; v_call: TRBV11-1
cdr3_aa: CASSGGASPLHF; j_call: TRBJ1-6; v_call: TRBV27
cdr3_aa: CASRPAGRSYEQYF; j_call: TRBJ2-7; v_call: TRBV12-3/TRBV12-4
cdr3_aa: CASSPPHPTAGELFF; j_call: TRBJ2-2; v_call: TRBV7-4
cdr3_aa: CASGSIDRIFSGYTF; j_call: TRBJ1-2; v_call: TRBV12-5
cdr3_aa: CASSPTNQPQHF; j_call: TRBJ1-5; v_call: TRBV19
cdr3_aa: CASSLDDRGRLWNYGYTF; j_call: TRBJ1-2; v_call: TRBV7-2
cdr3_aa: CASRSFDLEGWETQYF; j_call: TRBJ2-5; v_call: TRBV7-9
cdr3_aa: CATSDLKGGNEQFF; j_call: TRBJ2-1; v_call: TRBV24-1
cdr3_aa: CASSPRDRANQPQHF; j_call: TRBJ1-5; v_call: TRBV27
cdr3_aa: CASSAVQEYEQYF; j_call: TRBJ2-7; v_call: TRBV28
cdr3_aa: CASSPGSRGLDTEAFF; j_call: TRBJ1-1; v_call: TRBV4-3
cdr3_aa: CASNGQDASNSPLHF; j_call: TRBJ1-6; v_call: TRBV28
cdr3_aa: CASSLAPGDETQYF; j_call: TRBJ2-5; v_call: TRBV7-2
cdr3_aa: CASSAGTSGRDTQYF; j_call: TRBJ2-3; v_call: TRBV9
cdr3_aa: CSARDLRKAGEAKNIQYF; j_call: TRBJ2-4; v_call: TRBV20-1
cdr3_aa: CAIKSNTEAFF; j_call: TRBJ1-1; v_call: TRBV10-3
cdr3_aa: CASSFTRTRGHEQFF; j_call: TRBJ2-1; v_call: TRBV7-9
cdr3_aa: CATSDPPRGGDNTEAFF; j_call: TRBJ1-1; v_call: TRBV24-1
cdr3_aa: CASSQEGPGPQETQYF; j_call: TRBJ2-5; v_call: TRBV4-1
cdr3_aa: CASSFRAFPGELFF; j_call: TRBJ2-2; v_call: TRBV11-3
cdr3_aa: CASRERTGDGYTF; j_call: TRBJ1-2; v_call: TRBV2